The rows below give T cell receptor beta chains drawn from one sample of a study of CD8+ T cells in alopecia areata. The protocol was immunoSEQ multiplex PCR, while the TCRdb copy is restricted to in-frame clones and leaves out a portion. This sample carries 200,000 to 250,000 clones, around two fifths of them seen once, and the ten largest clones take about 0.48%. Sequences were derived from CD4+ T cells sorted from blood, sampled between weeks 30 and 35, from a patient treated with tofacitinib. These receptor sequences come from a human donor with alopecia areata. CDR3s leave out the opening cysteine and the closing phenylalanine or tryptophan. D genes are given only for firm matches.

d_call: TRBD1
v_call: TRBV2
cdr3_aa: ASSDRGSPGQH

d_call: TRBD1
v_call: TRBV11-2
cdr3_aa: ASSPRQGSYEQY

d_call: TRBD1
v_call: TRBV11-2
cdr3_aa: ASRPLGDRGRVGYGYT

d_call: NA
v_call: TRBV7-2
cdr3_aa: ASSLFSRVGDTQY

d_call: NA
v_call: TRBV11-3
cdr3_aa: ASSLGRGAYGELF

d_call: TRBD1
v_call: TRBV10-3
cdr3_aa: AIGDRVNEQF

d_call: NA
v_call: TRBV5-1
cdr3_aa: ASLYRNQPQH

d_call: NA
v_call: TRBV5-4
cdr3_aa: ASSEGTDTQY

d_call: NA
v_call: TRBV18
cdr3_aa: ASSVQPLDGEQF

d_call: NA
v_call: TRBV9
cdr3_aa: ASSVETGMINEQF

d_call: NA
v_call: TRBV5-6
cdr3_aa: ASSLLRPWALNTEAF

d_call: NA
v_call: TRBV19
cdr3_aa: ASSLPGGMNTEAF

d_call: NA
v_call: TRBV7-9
cdr3_aa: ASSWNNEQF

d_call: NA
v_call: TRBV4-1
cdr3_aa: ASSQQLLPSGYGYT

d_call: NA
v_call: TRBV5-1
cdr3_aa: ASSITDGSYGYT